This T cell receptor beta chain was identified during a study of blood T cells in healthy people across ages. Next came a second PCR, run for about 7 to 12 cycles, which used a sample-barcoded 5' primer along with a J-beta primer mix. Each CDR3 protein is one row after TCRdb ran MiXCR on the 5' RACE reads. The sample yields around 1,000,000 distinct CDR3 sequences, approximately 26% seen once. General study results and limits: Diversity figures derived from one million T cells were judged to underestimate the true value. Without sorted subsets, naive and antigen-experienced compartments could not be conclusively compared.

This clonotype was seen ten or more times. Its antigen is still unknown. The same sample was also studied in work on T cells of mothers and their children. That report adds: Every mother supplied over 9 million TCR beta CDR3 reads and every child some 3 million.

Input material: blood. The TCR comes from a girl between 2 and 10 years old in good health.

The CDR3 coding sequence is TGCGCCAGCACTTCGACTAGCGGGTCTCAAGAGACCCAGTACTTC. It is translated as CASTSTSGSQETQYF. The chain combines TRBV5-1 with TRBJ2-5, with 10 bases identical to TRBD2. Germline-derived CDR1 and CDR2 are SGHRS and YFSETQ. This CDR3 has 15 residues. V lost 6 bases, J lost 2 bases, and 7 bases stayed unmatched.